Below are 10 T cell receptor beta chains sequenced from a single sample in a study of OX40 agonist ivuxolimab in advanced cancers. Generated by immunoSEQ multiplex PCR, the TCRdb table keeps only in-frame clones and is missing some. The sample shows over 70,000 clones, 75% to 85% of them seen only once. Sequenced material: CD4+ or CD8+ T cells sorted from blood, taken in a trial of the OX40 agonist ivuxolimab. Receptor source: an adult with an advanced solid tumor such as melanoma, head and neck, liver or kidney cancer.

A few counts support this clone. The chain combines TRBV2 with TRBJ2-7; no reliable D call. The CDR3 is 14 residues long. Germline lookup yields CDR1 SNHLY and CDR2 FYNNEI. V lost 2 bases, J lost 4 bases, and 12 bases lay in between. This CDR3 reads CASSELRALYEQYF. Here the CDR3 DNA reads TGTGCCAGCAGTGAACTAAGGGCGCTTTACGAGCAGTACTTC.

V usage is TRBV19 and J usage is TRBJ1-1; TRBD1 agrees at 9 bases. This CDR3 has 16 amino acids. Trimming removed 5 bases from V and 6 bases from J; junction bases left unmatched: 13. Germline values: CDR1 LNHDA, CDR2 SQIVND (reference sequence). The DNA for the CDR3 is TGTGCCAGTAGTCAGACAGGGGGGCGTAATTTGGCTGAAGCTTTCTTT. This gives the protein CASSQTGGRNLAEAFF.

This clone occurred once. The V and J genes are TRBV7-2 and TRBJ1-2; a possible D gene is TRBD1 (5 bases). Germline values: CDR1 SGHTA, CDR2 FQGNSA. Deletions cut 6 bases from V and 2 bases from J, with 10 bases between. The CDR3 totals 13 residues. The CDR3: CASSTGRNYGYTF. The DNA for the CDR3 is TGTGCCAGCAGTACGGGACGGAACTATGGCTACACCTTC.

The V gene is TRBV12-5, the J gene TRBJ2-1; 11 bases agree with TRBD1. J was trimmed by 7 bases and V by 9 bases; bases with no gene match: 5. CDR3 size: 13 residues. Germline CDR1 is LGHNT and CDR2 is FRNRAP. CDR3 in DNA: TGTGCTAGCCGGACAGGGGGCGGAAATGAGCAGTTCTTC. As protein: CASRTGGGNEQFF.

This chain links TRBV19 with TRBJ1-1, with 9 bases aligning to TRBD1. This CDR3 spans 16 amino acids. J lost 4 bases, V lost 1 base, and 7 bases had no gene match. Per germline, CDR1 LNHDA and CDR2 SQIVND (reference sequence). The CDR3 is CASSIVGTGLFTEAFF. The CDR3 DNA is TGTGCCAGTAGTATAGTCGGGACAGGGCTATTCACTGAAGCTTTCTTT. The entire variable domain, with the rest obtained from reference TRBV19 and TRBJ1-1, is as follows: DGGITQSPKYLFRKEGQNVTLSCEQNLNHDAMYWYRQDPGQGLRLIYYSQIVNDFQKGDIAEGYSVSREKKESFPLTVTSAQKNPTAFYLCASSIVGTGLFTEAFFGQGTRLTVV.

The CDR3 nucleotides are TGTGCCAGCAGCTTCGCGCATACCTCTGGGGCCAACGTCCTGACTTTC. Its protein is CASSFAHTSGANVLTF. The chain couples TRBV7-2 to TRBJ2-6; the D is unclear. Germline loops: CDR1 SGHTA, CDR2 FQGNSA. This CDR3 spans 16 amino acids. V was pared by 3 bases and J by 0 bases, with 9 bases between. Looking up the rest from reference TRBV7-2 and TRBJ2-6 gives the full variable domain: GAGVSQSPSNKVTEKGKDVELRCDPISGHTALYWYRQSLGQGLEFLIYFQGNSAPDKSGLPSDRFSAERTGGSVSTLTIQRTQQEDSAVYLCASSFAHTSGANVLTFGAGSRLTVL.

The chain joins TRBV6-5 to TRBJ1-2; the D is unclear. CDR1 is MNHEY, CDR2 SVGAGI, per germline. This CDR3 has 12 amino acids. V was shortened by 6 bases and J by 8 bases, with 13 bases between the two germline ends. The CDR3 coding sequence is TGTGCCAGCAGCGGGTCCTCGGAGGGCTACACCTTC. It is translated as CASSGSSEGYTF.

CDR3 residues: CASSRTGGGKEKLFF. The CDR3 DNA is TGTGCCAGCTCACGGACAGGGGGCGGTAAGGAAAAACTGTTTTTT. The chain recombines TRBV18 with TRBJ1-4, with 11 bases identical to TRBD1. This CDR3 is built from 15 residues. The J segment lost 8 bases and the V segment lost 4 bases, leaving 6 bases of the junction unmatched. Germline values: CDR1 KGHSH, CDR2 LQKENI.

V usage is TRBV10-3 and J usage is TRBJ2-6; 7 nucleotides line up with TRBD1. The J segment lost 2 bases and the V segment lost 5 bases, leaving 3 bases of the junction unmatched. Germline lookup yields CDR1 ENHRY and CDR2 SYGVKD. The CDR3 is made up of 15 amino acids. The CDR3 here is CAISSTGTGANVLTF. The CDR3 nucleotides are TGTGCCATCAGTTCGACAGGGACTGGGGCCAACGTCCTGACTTTC.

The chain recombines TRBV19 with TRBJ2-4; D might be TRBD2 (5 bases). The CDR3 loop spans 16 amino acids. Trimming removed 8 bases at V and 3 bases at J, with 20 bases between. Per the germline V gene, CDR1 is LNHDA and CDR2 is SQIVND (reference sequence). CDR3 loop: CASRDLREMGKNIQYF. CDR3 DNA sequence: TGTGCCAGTCGAGACTTAAGGGAGATGGGCAAAAACATTCAGTACTTC. Drawing the rest from reference TRBV19 and TRBJ2-4, the complete variable domain is DGGITQSPKYLFRKEGQNVTLSCEQNLNHDAMYWYRQDPGQGLRLIYYSQIVNDFQKGDIAEGYSVSREKKESFPLTVTSAQKNPTAFYLCASRDLREMGKNIQYFGAGTRLSVL.